This T cell receptor beta chain was sequenced for a study of shared clonotypes between healthy human individuals. As defined, naive CD8 cells were CD45RO-negative and positively selected for CCR7, with terminally differentiated effector memory CD45RA+ cells excluded. Generated by immunoSEQ multiplex PCR, the TCRdb table keeps only in-frame clones and is missing some. The repertoire holds roughly 2.1 million clones, with under 95% as singletons. Turning to this clone: As yet, its antigen is unknown.

Study-wide results and caveats: Non-shared clonotypes showed lower generation probabilities than clonotypes common to all four donors.

This CDR3 is 15 amino acids long. The ends lost 6 bases at V and 5 bases at J; junction bases unmatched: 8. The chain employs TRBV23-1 and TRBJ2-1; 9 bases are shared with TRBD2. TRBV23-1 is given ORF status, its function remaining uncertain. The specimen sequenced was naive CD8+ T cells from PBMCs. The source of this sequence is a young man in good health. Some clones in this sample may be carry-over from other donors' samples. Written as DNA, the CDR3 is TGCGCCAGCAGGCTTCGCGGGAGGGGCGACAATGAGCAGTTCTTC. Translation: CASRLRGRGDNEQFF.